The entry below describes one T cell receptor beta chain. Germline lookup yields CDR1 SEHNR and CDR2 FQNEAQ (reference sequence). The V gene end was trimmed by 5 bases and the J gene end by 5 bases; junction bases not matched to a gene: 11. The CDR3 extends over 16 amino acids. The sample is drawn from a study of shared clonotypes between healthy human individuals. Generated by immunoSEQ multiplex PCR, the TCRdb table keeps only in-frame clones and is missing some. The sample shows a few million clones, around 95% of them seen only once. Material: naive CD4+ T cells sorted from blood. The subset is: CD45RA+ positively selected. The rearrangement links TRBV7-9 to TRBJ2-1; TRBD2 matches at 8 bases. The clonotype originates from a man aged 18 to 29 in good health. The CDR3 DNA reads as TGTGCCAGCAGCCGGCCGGGCAGCGGGGGCCACAATGAGCAGTTCTTC. Protein product: CASSRPGSGGHNEQFF.